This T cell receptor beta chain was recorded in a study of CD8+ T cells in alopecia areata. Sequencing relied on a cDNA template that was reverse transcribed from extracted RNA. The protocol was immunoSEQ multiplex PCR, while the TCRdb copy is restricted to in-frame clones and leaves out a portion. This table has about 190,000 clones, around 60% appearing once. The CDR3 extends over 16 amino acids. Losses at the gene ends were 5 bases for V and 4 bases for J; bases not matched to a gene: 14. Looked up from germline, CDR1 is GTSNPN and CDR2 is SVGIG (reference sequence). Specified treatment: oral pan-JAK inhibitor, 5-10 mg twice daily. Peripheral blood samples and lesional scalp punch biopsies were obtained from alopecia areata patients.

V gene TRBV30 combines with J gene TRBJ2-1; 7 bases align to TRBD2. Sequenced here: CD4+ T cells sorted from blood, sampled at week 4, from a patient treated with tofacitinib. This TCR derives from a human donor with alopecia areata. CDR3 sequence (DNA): TGTGCCTGGGGCAACCCGGGACTACCTTCTTACAATGAGCAGTTCTTC. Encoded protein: CAWGNPGLPSYNEQFF.